This is a list of T cell receptor beta chains from one sample in a study of blood T cell repertoires in COVID-19. Assay used: immunoSEQ multiplex PCR; TCRdb lists only in-frame clones, some missing. Here the sample spans about 300,000 clones, just under 90% being singletons. The source material was PBMCs or T cells enriched from blood (not recorded which). The receptors derive from a woman aged 45-60 years who had been exposed to COVID-19. Both conserved end residues are part of each CDR3. Each record gives: V gene, D gene, J gene, clone size, CDR3 DNA, CDR3 protein. The D gene is left open where the match is weak. Not all rows give a size; the values are once, few, many and, for expanded clones, a class.

v_gene: TRBV11-1
d_gene: TRBD1
j_gene: TRBJ1-2
abundance: NA
CDR3nt: TGTGCCAGCAGCTTCGGGACAGGGGACTATGGCTACACCTTC
CDR3aa: CASSFGTGDYGYTF

v_gene: TRBV29-1
d_gene: NA
j_gene: TRBJ1-4
abundance: NA
CDR3nt: TGCAGCGCCCAGGGAGGAGGCTATGAAAAACTGTTTTTT
CDR3aa: CSAQGGGYEKLFF

v_gene: TRBV29-1
d_gene: TRBD1
j_gene: TRBJ2-7
abundance: NA
CDR3nt: TGCAGCGTTGCCGGGACAGGGAGCTCCTACGAGCAGTACTTC
CDR3aa: CSVAGTGSSYEQYF

v_gene: TRBV5-4
d_gene: NA
j_gene: TRBJ1-3
abundance: NA
CDR3nt: TGTGCCAGCAGCTTGGTAGATTCTGGAAACACCATATATTTT
CDR3aa: CASSLVDSGNTIYF

v_gene: TRBV27
d_gene: NA
j_gene: TRBJ2-5
abundance: NA
CDR3nt: TGTGCCAGCAGTTTAACAGGGACCTACCAAGAGACCCAGTACTTC
CDR3aa: CASSLTGTYQETQYF

v_gene: TRBV19
d_gene: NA
j_gene: TRBJ2-3
abundance: NA
CDR3nt: TGTGCCAGTAGAAGGGCTTGGGGCAGAAACACAGATACGCAGTATTTT
CDR3aa: CASRRAWGRNTDTQYF

v_gene: TRBV27
d_gene: TRBD1
j_gene: TRBJ1-4
abundance: NA
CDR3nt: TGTGCCAGCCGCACACAGGGGTTCAATGAAAAACTGTTTTTT
CDR3aa: CASRTQGFNEKLFF

v_gene: TRBV21-1
d_gene: NA
j_gene: TRBJ1-2
abundance: NA
CDR3nt: TGTGCCAGCAGCACCTGCGGGACTCAGGTGAGTTATGGCTACACCTTC
CDR3aa: CASSTCGTQVSYGYTF

v_gene: TRBV5-1
d_gene: NA
j_gene: TRBJ1-3
abundance: NA
CDR3nt: TGCGCCAGCGGAAGGGACAACCGAAACACCATATATTTT
CDR3aa: CASGRDNRNTIYF

v_gene: TRBV30
d_gene: NA
j_gene: TRBJ1-1
abundance: NA
CDR3nt: TGTGCCTGGATAAAGGGAGTGAACACTGAAGCTTTCTTT
CDR3aa: CAWIKGVNTEAFF

v_gene: TRBV9
d_gene: TRBD1
j_gene: TRBJ1-4
abundance: NA
CDR3nt: TGTGCCAGCAGCGTAGGGACAGGGACTGGTAATGAAAAACTGTTTTTT
CDR3aa: CASSVGTGTGNEKLFF

v_gene: TRBV19
d_gene: NA
j_gene: TRBJ1-3
abundance: once
CDR3nt: TGTGCCAGTAGTATAGGAGCCTCCATCTCTGGAAACACCATATATTTT
CDR3aa: CASSIGASISGNTIYF

v_gene: TRBV2
d_gene: NA
j_gene: TRBJ1-1
abundance: NA
CDR3nt: TGTGCCAGCAACGCGGAATACCTTGAAGCTTTCTTT
CDR3aa: CASNAEYLEAFF

v_gene: TRBV28
d_gene: NA
j_gene: TRBJ2-7
abundance: NA
CDR3nt: TGTGCCAGCACCCGATCGCTGACACCCTACGAGCAGTACTTC
CDR3aa: CASTRSLTPYEQYF

v_gene: TRBV5-6
d_gene: NA
j_gene: TRBJ2-5
abundance: NA
CDR3nt: TGTGCCAGCAGCTTAATCGGCACAGGGCAGTACTTC
CDR3aa: CASSLIGTGQYF

v_gene: TRBV4-1
d_gene: TRBD2
j_gene: TRBJ2-2
abundance: once
CDR3nt: TGCGCCAGCAGCCAGTCCGGGACTAGCGGGGGGGCGAACACCGGGGAGCTGTTTTTT
CDR3aa: CASSQSGTSGGANTGELFF

v_gene: TRBV27
d_gene: NA
j_gene: TRBJ2-2
abundance: once
CDR3nt: TGTGCCAGCATGGCCAGGGTTGTCGGGGAGCTGTTTTTT
CDR3aa: CASMARVVGELFF

v_gene: TRBV11-3
d_gene: NA
j_gene: TRBJ2-3
abundance: NA
CDR3nt: TGTGCCAGCAGCTTGGAAGCGCCAGATACGCAGTATTTT
CDR3aa: CASSLEAPDTQYF

v_gene: TRBV6-2/TRBV6-3
d_gene: NA
j_gene: TRBJ1-2
abundance: NA
CDR3nt: TGTGCCAGCAGTAACTCGCTAGGAGGTGGCTACACCTTC
CDR3aa: CASSNSLGGGYTF

v_gene: TRBV5-4
d_gene: NA
j_gene: TRBJ1-1
abundance: NA
CDR3nt: TGTGCCAGCAAGAACGGGTATGAAGCTTTCTTT
CDR3aa: CASKNGYEAFF

v_gene: TRBV5-1
d_gene: TRBD1
j_gene: TRBJ2-1
abundance: NA
CDR3nt: TGCGCCAGCAGCTCCGACAGGGGCAATGAGCAGTTCTTC
CDR3aa: CASSSDRGNEQFF

v_gene: TRBV28
d_gene: TRBD1
j_gene: TRBJ1-5
abundance: NA
CDR3nt: TGTGCCAGCAGTTTTGGGTCAGGGGGCCTTCAGCCCCAGCATTTT
CDR3aa: CASSFGSGGLQPQHF

v_gene: TRBV19
d_gene: TRBD1
j_gene: TRBJ2-3
abundance: NA
CDR3nt: TGTGCCAGTAGTAAGGTAACAGGGGTGGATACGCAGTATTTT
CDR3aa: CASSKVTGVDTQYF

v_gene: TRBV19
d_gene: TRBD2
j_gene: TRBJ2-7
abundance: few
CDR3nt: TGTGCCAGTGCGACTAGCGGGGCTTACTACGAGCAGTACTTC
CDR3aa: CASATSGAYYEQYF

v_gene: TRBV18
d_gene: NA
j_gene: TRBJ1-1
abundance: NA
CDR3nt: TGTGCCAGCTCCCCGGTTGGGGGCGCGACTGAAGCTTTCTTT
CDR3aa: CASSPVGGATEAFF

v_gene: TRBV2
d_gene: TRBD2
j_gene: TRBJ2-3
abundance: NA
CDR3nt: TGTGCCAGCACAGATCCGGGGGGGACCCTTCGGGATACGCAGTATTTT
CDR3aa: CASTDPGGTLRDTQYF

v_gene: TRBV12-3/TRBV12-4
d_gene: NA
j_gene: TRBJ2-7
abundance: many
CDR3nt: TGTGCCAGCAGTCCAATGCAAGGAGGCGAGCAGTACTTC
CDR3aa: CASSPMQGGEQYF

v_gene: TRBV28
d_gene: NA
j_gene: TRBJ2-5
abundance: NA
CDR3nt: TGTGCCAGCAGTTCACAAGAGACCCAGTACTTC
CDR3aa: CASSSQETQYF

v_gene: TRBV28
d_gene: NA
j_gene: TRBJ2-7
abundance: NA
CDR3nt: TGTGCCAGCAGTTTAACGCGACAGGGAGGCTACGAGCAGTACTTC
CDR3aa: CASSLTRQGGYEQYF

v_gene: TRBV30
d_gene: NA
j_gene: TRBJ1-6
abundance: NA
CDR3nt: TGTGCCTGGAGTCTAACCGGGACAAGCGATTCACCCCTCCACTTT
CDR3aa: CAWSLTGTSDSPLHF

v_gene: TRBV5-1
d_gene: TRBD1
j_gene: TRBJ1-3
abundance: NA
CDR3nt: TGCGCCAGCAGCGGGGGGACAGGGTATTCATCTGGAAACACCATATATTTT
CDR3aa: CASSGGTGYSSGNTIYF

v_gene: TRBV2
d_gene: NA
j_gene: TRBJ1-4
abundance: NA
CDR3nt: TGTGCCAGCAGTAGCCCGGGGGGGAATGAAAAACTGTTTTTT
CDR3aa: CASSSPGGNEKLFF

v_gene: TRBV13
d_gene: NA
j_gene: TRBJ2-2
abundance: NA
CDR3nt: TGTGCCAGCAGCTTAGGACAGGGTGCCTCCGGGGAGCTGTTTTTT
CDR3aa: CASSLGQGASGELFF

v_gene: TRBV27
d_gene: NA
j_gene: TRBJ1-2
abundance: NA
CDR3nt: TGTGCCAGCAGTTCCTCCCCACTTCCACCTGCGGAGTATGGCTACACCTTC
CDR3aa: CASSSSPLPPAEYGYTF

v_gene: TRBV2
d_gene: NA
j_gene: TRBJ1-1
abundance: NA
CDR3nt: TGTGCCAGCCTGTCGGTGGCAGGAAACACTGAAGCTTTCTTT
CDR3aa: CASLSVAGNTEAFF

v_gene: TRBV28
d_gene: NA
j_gene: TRBJ2-7
abundance: NA
CDR3nt: TGTGCCAGCAGTGGCCGGGACGGAGGGTTCAGGAGGACCTACGAGCAGTACTTC
CDR3aa: CASSGRDGGFRRTYEQYF

v_gene: TRBV5-1
d_gene: NA
j_gene: TRBJ2-3
abundance: NA
CDR3nt: TGCGCCAGCAGCTTGAGAGGTACTAGCACAGATACGCAGTATTTT
CDR3aa: CASSLRGTSTDTQYF

v_gene: TRBV6-5
d_gene: TRBD2
j_gene: TRBJ2-1
abundance: NA
CDR3nt: TGTGCCACCAGCCTAGCGGGGGGCCTGGTGAATGAGCAGTTCTTC
CDR3aa: CATSLAGGLVNEQFF

v_gene: TRBV3-1/TRBV3-2
d_gene: NA
j_gene: TRBJ1-3
abundance: NA
CDR3nt: TGTGCCAGCAGCCCCGTCTCTGGAAACACCATATATTTT
CDR3aa: CASSPVSGNTIYF

v_gene: TRBV19
d_gene: NA
j_gene: TRBJ1-1
abundance: NA
CDR3nt: TGTGCCAGTAGTACCCAAATCGGGACTCAGAAGAACACTGAAGCTTTCTTT
CDR3aa: CASSTQIGTQKNTEAFF

v_gene: TRBV2
d_gene: TRBD2
j_gene: TRBJ2-2
abundance: few
CDR3nt: TGTGCCAGCGGGGTAGCGGGGGCCGGGGAGCTGTTTTTT
CDR3aa: CASGVAGAGELFF

v_gene: TRBV28
d_gene: TRBD1
j_gene: TRBJ1-6
abundance: NA
CDR3nt: TGTGCCAGCCTATCTCCGGACAGGGTAGGACCCCTCCACTTT
CDR3aa: CASLSPDRVGPLHF

v_gene: TRBV3-1/TRBV3-2
d_gene: NA
j_gene: TRBJ1-5
abundance: NA
CDR3nt: TGTGCCAGCAGCTCCGGACAAGGCGGACAGCCCCAGCATTTT
CDR3aa: CASSSGQGGQPQHF

v_gene: TRBV4-1
d_gene: NA
j_gene: TRBJ1-1
abundance: once
CDR3nt: TGCGCCAGCAGCCAGGCGGACCAGGGGTCTCGGATTGTGGCTTTCTTT
CDR3aa: CASSQADQGSRIVAFF

v_gene: TRBV24-1
d_gene: TRBD1
j_gene: TRBJ1-1
abundance: NA
CDR3nt: TGTGCCACCAGACAGGGGGCGGTGGCTGAAGCTTTCTTT
CDR3aa: CATRQGAVAEAFF

v_gene: TRBV15
d_gene: NA
j_gene: TRBJ1-2
abundance: NA
CDR3nt: TGTGCCACCAGCAGAGATCTTGAGGGCAACGGCTACACCTTC
CDR3aa: CATSRDLEGNGYTF

v_gene: TRBV5-1
d_gene: TRBD2
j_gene: TRBJ2-3
abundance: NA
CDR3nt: TGCGCCAGCAGCTGGGGCCGACTAGCGGGTAGCACAGATACGCAGTATTTT
CDR3aa: CASSWGRLAGSTDTQYF

v_gene: TRBV19
d_gene: TRBD1
j_gene: TRBJ2-3
abundance: NA
CDR3nt: TGTGCCAGTAGAGCCCAGGGGGTTGGCACAGATACGCAGTATTTT
CDR3aa: CASRAQGVGTDTQYF

v_gene: TRBV4-1
d_gene: NA
j_gene: TRBJ1-2
abundance: once
CDR3nt: TGCGCCAGCAGCCAATTACCCTCCAGGCTTACCTATGGCTACACCTTC
CDR3aa: CASSQLPSRLTYGYTF

v_gene: TRBV12-3/TRBV12-4
d_gene: TRBD1
j_gene: TRBJ2-7
abundance: NA
CDR3nt: TGTGCCAGCAGTTTGGGACAGGGTTACGAGCAGTACTTC
CDR3aa: CASSLGQGYEQYF

v_gene: TRBV4-1
d_gene: NA
j_gene: TRBJ2-7
abundance: NA
CDR3nt: TGCGCCAGCAGCCAAGCCTACGGCGGACAGCTTTCCTACGAGCAGTACTTC
CDR3aa: CASSQAYGGQLSYEQYF

v_gene: TRBV7-2
d_gene: NA
j_gene: TRBJ2-3
abundance: NA
CDR3nt: TGTGCCAGCAGCTTAGTTCCCGGGGGGCTCCCAGATACGCAGTATTTT
CDR3aa: CASSLVPGGLPDTQYF

v_gene: TRBV27
d_gene: NA
j_gene: TRBJ1-6
abundance: once
CDR3nt: TGTGCCAGCAGCTCCTCCACACAGGGATTCAATTCACCCCTCCACTTT
CDR3aa: CASSSSTQGFNSPLHF

v_gene: TRBV2
d_gene: TRBD1
j_gene: TRBJ2-4
abundance: NA
CDR3nt: TGTGCCAGCAGCGCGGACAGGGGAGACATTCAGTACTTC
CDR3aa: CASSADRGDIQYF

v_gene: TRBV5-6
d_gene: NA
j_gene: TRBJ2-7
abundance: once
CDR3nt: TGTGCCAGCAGCTGGTGGCGCGGAGACGATCGGGACGAGCAGTACTTC
CDR3aa: CASSWWRGDDRDEQYF